This paragraph reports one T cell receptor (beta chain). Its specific antigen is unknown. Qualities for individual bases were not recorded, and no much larger clone is one base off. Every depressed patient was matched in pairs with a non-depressed control on sex, age, current smoking status and body mass index. Every participant in the study was of European descent. Controls had no current or lifetime mood disorder and scored 5 or less on the Quick Inventory of Depressive Symptoms-Self Report. Participants were excluded if they had major medical conditions, Axis I/II comorbidities, regular medication or illicit drug use, or weekly alcohol intake above 100 g. Around 27 ml of peripheral blood was drawn into EDTA tubes from each participant. Magnetic negative selection with the BD IMag Human CD4 T Lymphocyte Enrichment Set was used to purify CD4+ T cells from thawed PBMCs. Flow cytometry confirmed that the CD4+ enrichment method typically gave approximately 96% purity. A subgroup of a few case-control pairs, selected blind to chemokine receptor expression and flow-cytometric repertoire skewing results, was subjected to TCRbeta sequencing. Every blood sample was taken in the morning at 8:00 a.m., and Ficoll-Hypaque gradient centrifugation was used to isolate PBMCs. Until being assayed, PBMCs were kept in liquid nitrogen after cryopreservation by gradual cooling to -80 degrees C.

The sample is drawn from a study of untreated major depressive disorder (dated by TCRdb to 2016 to 2019). Notes on the research overall: This cross-sectional case-control study compared T cell phenotype and TCR repertoire between antidepressant-free major depressive disorder patients and individually matched non-depressed controls. The TCRbeta sequencing followed up on differences in Vbeta 5.1, Vbeta 11 and Vbeta 22 usage that flow cytometry had shown in the whole cohort.

The CDR3 holds 18 amino acids from the cysteine to the phenylalanine. The DNA shown is the 54-base CDR3, in frame from base 1. In the germline V gene, CDR1 corresponds to MDHEN and CDR2 to SYDVKM. Trimming removed 1 base from V and 2 bases from J, leaving 20 bases between the germline ends. The Qiagen DNeasy Blood and Tissue Kit was used to extract total genomic DNA from the purified CD4+ T cells. Following immunoSEQ immunosequencing protocols, the TCRbeta CDR3 region, as defined by IMGT, was amplified and sequenced. As for how the authors treated the data: The immunoSEQ service preprocessed the raw sequence data to correct PCR and sequencing errors. The sequence data were loaded into the immunoSEQ Analyzer and then analyzed further using VDJtools v1.0.7. The paired Wilcoxon signed-rank test was used to test for differences between patients and controls. Drawn from immuneACCESS, this table holds only the in-frame rearrangements with V and J called that TCRdb kept. Clones are partly lost; checked studies trace under half to an unresolved V gene and leave the rest unexplained. The V and J calls and clone size come from that table; D and trimming were worked out from the DNA. This sample is represented by about 21,000 clones; nearly 90% of them were singletons. The ten largest clones capture approximately 0.43% of the sample.

Broad study findings and their caveats: In CD4+ T cells, sequencing confirmed that depressed patients used TRBV05-01 (Vbeta 5.1) more than controls did, with a one-tailed test giving p = 0.040. Because of strict matching and exclusion criteria, the study sample was comparatively small, which limits how generalizable the findings are. For the sequencing comparisons, planned one-tailed tests were run on just three Vbeta families that had been chosen in advance. In every sequenced subject, all of the top five TRBV05-01 clones were private clones. In the sequencing data, TRBV25-01 and TRBV02-01 usage matched the flow-cytometry pattern but was not statistically significant.

Sequenced sample: CD4+ T cells from PBMCs. This sequence was found in a middle-aged woman in good health. This chain is built from TRBV28 and TRBJ1-2; TRBD1 is a weak D gene call, 5 bases matching. This receptor has the CDR3 CASSLLGEAGNRNYGYTF. At the DNA level, the sequence is TGTGCCAGCAGTTTATTGGGAGAAGCAGGGAATAGAAACTATGGCTACACCTTC.